The 15 T cell receptor delta chains in this list originate from one sample, sequenced in a study of Vδ1+ human thymocytes. Overall study results and limits: Thymic TRG and TRD repertoires appeared highly polyclonal, with Gaussian CDR3 length distributions.

The template was reverse-transcribed extracted RNA. Pooled V-gene forward primers with one constant-region reverse primer generated the CDR3 amplicons by multiplex PCR. TCRdb re-called clones from the multiplex PCR reads using CATT. The sample contains 45,000 to 60,000 delta-chain clones, roughly 15% of which appear only once. Their antigens are not known. Sequencing was carried out using Vdelta1+ gamma-delta thymocytes from the thymus. Sample subset: FACS-sorted CD3+ TCRalphabeta- TCRVdelta1+ TCRVdelta2- thymocytes. These receptors originate from a girl in the first two years of life who had congenital heart surgery.

This clone has more than one count but fewer than ten. The V gene is TRDV1, the J gene TRDJ1; 11 bases align to TRDD3. The trim removed 4 bases at V and 3 bases at J, leaving 10 bases unmatched. The length of the CDR3 is 17 residues. Per the germline V gene, CDR1 is TSWWSYY and CDR2 is QGS. DNA of the CDR3: TGTGCTCTTGGGGCCTCGCGCTGGGGGATACAAGCCGATAAACTCATCTTT. It specifies CALGASRWGIQADKLIF.

This clone appeared many times. The chain carries TRDV2 and TRDJ1, with 10 positions matching TRDD3. V was pared by 4 bases and J by 10 bases, with 8 bases of the junction left unmatched. Germline V gene lookup returns CDR1 GEAIGNYY and CDR2 EKD. The CDR3 extends over 13 amino acids. The DNA for the CDR3 is TGTGCCTGTGATTTACTGGGGGATTGCGGACTCATCTTT. It yields the protein CACDLLGDCGLIF.

This clone was detected only a few times. This sequence joins TRDV1 and TRDJ1; 11 bases are shared with TRDD3. The germline CDR1 and CDR2 sequences are TSWWSYY and QGS. Unmatched junction bases numbered 24, after V lost 1 base and J lost 2 bases. This CDR3 spans 23 amino acids. DNA for the CDR3: TGTGCTCTTGGGGAACAATCAACTTCCTACGGTGTTGGGGGATACGGTTCTACCGATAAACTCATCTTT. Encoded protein: CALGEQSTSYGVGGYGSTDKLIF.

In this sample, this clone turned up a few times. The chain joins TRDV1 to TRDJ1; D remains unclear. The CDR3 runs to 19 residues. Looked up from germline, CDR1 is TSWWSYY and CDR2 is QGS. The V gene lost 3 bases and the J gene lost 1 base, with 24 bases spanning the gap. The CDR3 spells CALGDHSPTVLRFTDKLIF. DNA for the CDR3: TGTGCTCTTGGGGACCATTCCCCCACCGTACTCCGTTTCACCGATAAACTCATCTTT.

The V and J genes are TRDV1 and TRDJ1, with TRDD3 matching 13 bases. The CDR3 runs 24 residues. The V gene end was trimmed by 0 bases and the J gene end by 0 bases; junction bases not matched to a gene: 22. Germline-derived CDR1 and CDR2 are TSWWSYY and QGS. Here the CDR3 DNA reads TGTGCTCTTGGGGAACTAGTGTCCCCCGTGAGGACTGGGGGATACGGAGGGTACACCGATAAACTCATCTTT. Its translation: CALGELVSPVRTGGYGGYTDKLIF.

In its sample, this clone was seen a few times. This chain connects TRDV1 to TRDJ1, with 8 bases fitting TRDD2. Germline CDR1 TSWWSYY, CDR2 QGS. With 3 bases clipped from V and 1 base from J, the junction kept 13 bases outside the gene matches. CDR3 length equals 18 residues. The CDR3 is CALGDLAFLGGCTDKLIF. The CDR3 region has the DNA TGTGCTCTTGGGGACCTGGCCTTCCTAGGGGGGTGCACCGATAAACTCATCTTT.

In this sample, this clone turned up a few times. The V call is TRDV1, the J call TRDJ1; D is tentatively TRDD2 or TRDD3 (6 bases each). Germline V gives CDR1 TSWWSYY, CDR2 QGS. This CDR3 is built from 21 residues. V was shortened by 6 bases and J by 3 bases, with 35 bases between the two germline ends. The CDR3 DNA reads TGTGCTCTTGGCAAACTTCCTGCGAAGGCTGGGGACCCCGGGGGTCCCGATAAACTCATCTTT. Its protein is CALGKLPAKAGDPGGPDKLIF.

This clone appeared a few times. V gene TRDV2 combines with J gene TRDJ1; 10 bases are shared with TRDD3. In germline, CDR1 is GEAIGNYY, CDR2 EKD. The CDR3 runs 24 residues. Losses at the gene ends were 0 bases for V and 0 bases for J; bases not matched to a gene: 27. DNA of the CDR3: TGTGCCTGTGACACCCCGCTCTCCTTGACTGGGGGATTAACTAAACGCCCCTACACCGATAAACTCATCTTT. Protein sequence: CACDTPLSLTGGLTKRPYTDKLIF.

This clone was counted a few times. The rearrangement links TRDV1 to TRDJ1; 12 positions match TRDD3. CDR1 TSWWSYY and CDR2 QGS come from the germline V gene. V lost 1 base and J lost 5; bases outside the gene matches: 23. The CDR3 is 22 amino acids. CDR3 nucleotide sequence: TGTGCTCTTGGGGAACAACTCAAACCAAAACTGGGGGATACTAGGGTCATAGATAAACTCATCTTT. Its translation is CALGEQLKPKLGDTRVIDKLIF.

This clone was counted a few times. This rearrangement joins TRDV1 to TRDJ1; 9 bases line up with TRDD3. Per the germline V gene, CDR1 is TSWWSYY and CDR2 is QGS. The CDR3 spans 20 residues. V lost 2 bases, J lost 1 base, and 17 bases stayed unmatched. The CDR3 DNA follows: TGTGCTCTTGGGGAAGGTCGGGCAGTGGGGGATAATCCGATCACCGATAAACTCATCTTT. Translating it yields CALGEGRAVGDNPITDKLIF.

With respect to this clone: A much larger clone differs from this one at a single base, so this may be a read error. V and J are TRDV2 and TRDJ1, with 10 positions matching TRDD3. CDR1 is GEAIGNYY and CDR2 is EKD in the germline V gene. The CDR3 totals 13 residues. Trimming cost V 9 bases and J 5 bases; bases outside gene matches: 8. The chain's CDR3 is CAHGGYCRDKLIF. CDR3 coding DNA: TGTGCCCATGGGGGATACTGTAGGGATAAACTCATCTTT.

This clone was detected only a few times. The chain combines TRDV1 with TRDJ1; TRDD3 matches 7 bases. With V trimmed by 3 bases and J by 1 base, 23 bases remained unmatched. CDR1 is TSWWSYY, CDR2 QGS, per germline. The CDR3 spans 21 residues. CDR3: CALGDQVDSSTQLGLTDKLIF. Here the CDR3 DNA reads TGTGCTCTTGGGGACCAAGTGGATTCCTCTACTCAACTGGGGCTCACCGATAAACTCATCTTT.

The rearrangement links TRDV1 to TRDJ1; TRDD3 agrees at 8 bases. Losses at the gene ends were 0 bases for V and 0 bases for J; bases not matched to a gene: 21. Germline V gives CDR1 TSWWSYY, CDR2 QGS. The CDR3 totals 22 residues. CDR3 nucleotides: TGTGCTCTTGGGGAACTCTCCCCAGGTCTGGGGGAAGGTCCGAAGTACACCGATAAACTCATCTTT. Protein sequence: CALGELSPGLGEGPKYTDKLIF.

This clone has only a few counts. The V and J genes are TRDV1 and TRDJ1, with D tentatively TRDD3 (8 bases). Germline V gives CDR1 TSWWSYY, CDR2 QGS. V lost 0 bases to trimming and J lost 1 base, with 39 bases between them. The CDR3 is 25 residues long. Here the CDR3 reads CALGELPSRIFLRPNWGSPTDKLIF. The CDR3 DNA is TGTGCTCTTGGGGAACTCCCCTCCCGCATTTTCCTACGACCTAACTGGGGGTCCCCCACCGATAAACTCATCTTT.

The chain uses TRDV1 and TRDJ1; TRDD3 agrees at 9 bases. CDR3 length equals 18 residues. V dropped 1 base and J dropped 4; count of bases not matched to a gene: 13. Germline V gives CDR1 TSWWSYY, CDR2 QGS. The CDR3 loop reads CALGEPLLLGIRGDKLIF. CDR3 bases: TGTGCTCTTGGGGAACCCCTTCTCTTGGGGATACGCGGCGATAAACTCATCTTT.